A single sample gave rise to the 4 T cell receptor beta chains below, sequenced in a study of Ad26.COV2.S vaccination and SARS-CoV-2 variants. Treatment described: 15 to 20 received Ad26.COV2.S at low or high dose, single or two shots; roughly five received placebo; per-sample allocation not given. It was on day 63 after the first vaccine or placebo injection that samples were taken. Libraries were prepared by immunoSEQ multiplex PCR; TCRdb keeps only in-frame clonotypes and omits some of them. The data contain some 390,000 clones, about 88% of them singletons. Sample: peripheral blood, taken in a trial of Ad26.COV2.S vaccine versus placebo. Receptors were obtained from a person aged 18-65 years who received the Ad26.COV2.S COVID-19 vaccine or a placebo.

This chain uses TRBV6-5 with TRBJ1-1; D is unclear. V dropped 0 bases and J dropped 5 bases, with 7 bases sitting between them. The CDR3 contains 13 residues. Germline lookup yields CDR1 MNHEY and CDR2 SVGAGI. The DNA for the CDR3 is TGTGCCAGCAGTTACTCTCGGGAGACTGAAGCTTTCTTT. It yields the protein CASSYSRETEAFF.

This chain links TRBV4-1 with TRBJ2-1, with TRBD1 matching 9 bases. In germline, CDR1 is MGHRA, CDR2 YSYEKL. The CDR3 is made up of 16 amino acids. The junction had 13 bases not matched to a gene; V was cut back by 5 bases and J by 8 bases. The CDR3: CASSYEALQGADEQFF. In DNA, the CDR3 is TGCGCCAGCAGCTACGAGGCCCTACAGGGGGCCGATGAGCAGTTCTTC.

The rearrangement uses TRBV11-2 and TRBJ2-7, with D uncertain. V lost 1 base to trimming and J lost 9 bases, with 13 bases between them. This CDR3 comprises 13 residues. Germline CDR1 SGHAT, CDR2 FQNNGV. CDR3 in amino acids: CASSLVSVNSQYF. DNA for the CDR3: TGTGCCAGCAGCTTAGTTAGTGTCAATTCGCAGTACTTC.

This clone occurred a few times. The chain's CDR3 is CASSLAAGQGGSPLHF. The CDR3 nucleotides read TGCGCCAGCAGCTTGGCGGCGGGACAGGGAGGTTCACCCCTCCACTTT. The chain carries TRBV5-1 and TRBJ1-6; 9 bases align to TRBD1. The junction had 7 bases not matched to a gene; V was cut back by 0 bases and J by 9 bases. Germline V gene data show CDR1 as SGHRS and CDR2 as YFSETQ. The length of the CDR3 is 16 residues.